These 25 T cell receptor beta chains originate from one sample sequenced in a study of control samples from healthy donors and cancer patients. Assay used: immunoSEQ multiplex PCR; TCRdb lists only in-frame clones, some missing. Of some 120,000 clones listed, about 88% are singletons. Sequencing input: blood. These receptors all come from an older woman in good health.

A word on this clone: At one of its ends the junction is not consistent with the germline gene, which may arise from a read error. This chain uses TRBV14 with TRBJ1-4, with D unresolved. This CDR3 spans 14 amino acids. Germline V lookup: CDR1 SGHDN, CDR2 FVKESK. CDR3 nucleotide sequence: TGTGCCAGCAGTCAAGTTGCAACTAATGAAAAACTGTTTTTT. This codes for CASSQVATNEKLFF.

V and J are TRBV11-2 and TRBJ1-1; no firm D call. The CDR3 runs to 13 residues. Germline-derived CDR1 and CDR2 are SGHAT and FQNNGV. The V gene lost 4 bases and the J gene lost 4 bases, with 10 bases spanning the gap. CDR3 in amino acids: CASSYDLGTEAFF. CDR3 bases: TGTGCCAGCAGCTATGACTTGGGCACTGAAGCTTTCTTT.

This chain joins TRBV7-6 and TRBJ2-5, with 9 bases lining up with TRBD1. V gave up 2 bases and J gave up 2 bases; unmatched junction bases: 6. Germline CDR1 SGHVS, CDR2 FNYEAQ. The CDR3 extends over 16 amino acids. The CDR3 sequence is CASSLPAGTGQETQYF. CDR3 nucleotide sequence: TGTGCCAGCAGCTTACCAGCCGGGACAGGGCAAGAGACCCAGTACTTC.

The rearrangement joins TRBV5-5 to TRBJ1-2, with D perhaps matching TRBD1 (5 bases). This CDR3 region has 17 residues. Germline assignment: CDR1 SGHKS and CDR2 YYEKEE (reference sequence). V lost 0 bases to trimming and J lost 7 bases, with 22 bases between them. For the CDR3, the DNA is TGTGCCAGCAGCTTGGCCCCAGTGGAGGCGTCAGGGTTTGGCTACACCTTC. It specifies CASSLAPVEASGFGYTF.

This chain uses TRBV5-1 with TRBJ2-1; D is unclear. This CDR3 is built from 15 residues. From germline, CDR1 is SGHRS and CDR2 YFSETQ. The V end lost 0 bases, the J end lost 2 bases, and 9 bases lay between the germline ends. CDR3: CASSLDSYAYNEQFF. The CDR3 DNA sequence: TGCGCCAGCAGCTTGGATAGTTACGCCTACAATGAGCAGTTCTTC.

In nucleotides, the CDR3 is TGTGCCAGCAGCCCCGCGGGGGCTCCTAATGAGCAGTTCTTC. It encodes CASSPAGAPNEQFF. This chain connects TRBV7-6 to TRBJ2-1, with TRBD2 as a possible D gene (7 bases). The CDR3 has 14 residues. The V end was cut by 5 bases, the J end by 7 bases, with 15 bases between. Germline values: CDR1 SGHVS, CDR2 FNYEAQ.

The sample holds a few counts of this clone. The gene calls are TRBV10-3 and TRBJ1-1; D is unclear. V was trimmed by 2 bases and J by 4 bases, leaving 8 bases between them. Germline V gene sequence: CDR1 ENHRY, CDR2 SYGVKD. The CDR3 consists of 13 residues. The CDR3 sequence is CAISENPSTEAFF. The CDR3 DNA is TGTGCCATCAGTGAGAATCCCAGCACTGAAGCTTTCTTT.

This clone has a handful of counts. This sequence joins TRBV5-8 and TRBJ1-2, with D unclear. From germline, CDR1 is SGHTS and CDR2 YDEGEE. V was pared by 7 bases and J by 0 bases, with 16 bases between. The CDR3 contains 15 residues. The CDR3 protein is CASCMVGFTNYGYTF. CDR3 coding DNA: TGTGCCAGCTGCATGGTCGGATTTACTAACTATGGCTACACCTTC.

The chain's CDR3 is CASGETASQPQHF. The CDR3 bases are TGCGCCAGCGGAGAAACAGCGTCCCAGCCCCAGCATTTT. The genes are TRBV10-2 and TRBJ1-5; D remains unclear. CDR1 and CDR2 (germline): WSHSY, SAAADI. Trimming took off 8 bases at V and 7 bases at J, with 15 bases between the two ends. There are 13 residues in the CDR3.

The genes are TRBV10-3 and TRBJ1-4; no definite D call. V lost 4 bases and J lost 3, with 6 bases in between. CDR1 and CDR2 (germline): ENHRY, SYGVKD. The CDR3 has 13 amino acids. CDR3 DNA sequence: TGTGCCATCAGTGGCCGCTCTAATGAAAAACTGTTTTTT. This codes for CAISGRSNEKLFF.

J is TRBJ2-1 and V is TRBV6-4; 10 bases fit TRBD1. The CDR3 consists of 17 residues. The V gene end was trimmed by 5 bases and the J gene end by 8 bases; junction bases not matched to a gene: 15. Germline V gives CDR1 MRHNA, CDR2 SNTAGT. The CDR3 coding sequence is TGTGCCAGCAGTCCCCGGGACAGGGGCGACGGCTGGGATGAGCAGTTCTTC. It specifies CASSPRDRGDGWDEQFF.

The chain uses TRBV18 and TRBJ2-5; D is tentatively TRBD1 or TRBD2 (5 bases each). The CDR3 sequence is 15 residues long. The V end was cut by 1 base, the J end by 1 base, with 10 bases between. Germline V lookup: CDR1 KGHSH, CDR2 LQKENI. CDR3 residues: CASSPLRGVQETQYF. CDR3 DNA sequence: TGTGCCAGCTCACCACTTCGGGGCGTCCAAGAGACCCAGTACTTC.

The chain joins TRBV27 to TRBJ1-6, with a tentative D call TRBD1 (6 bases). The CDR3 is made up of 15 amino acids. Trimming took 1 base from V and 10 from J, leaving 14 bases between them. The V gene's germline CDR1 is MNHEY and CDR2 SMNVEV (reference sequence). The CDR3 DNA follows: TGTGCCAGCAGTTTATTTGGACAGCCTGCCTCACCCCTCCACTTT. Its translation is CASSLFGQPASPLHF.

V is TRBV4-1 and J is TRBJ2-1; possibly TRBD2 for D (5 bases). The germline V and J ends were trimmed by 4 bases and 4 bases, with 8 bases remaining between them. This CDR3 is 13 amino acids long. Germline assignment: CDR1 MGHRA and CDR2 YSYEKL. Here the CDR3 reads CASSLTSYNEQFF. CDR3 coding DNA: TGCGCCAGCAGCCTTACTAGTTACAATGAGCAGTTCTTC.

The chain recombines TRBV20-1 with TRBJ2-7, with 12 bases identical to TRBD1. The germline V gene encodes CDR1 DFQATT and CDR2 SNEGSKA (reference sequence). The CDR3 length is 14 residues. V dropped 3 bases and J dropped 6; count of bases not matched to a gene: 6. In nucleotides, the CDR3 is TGCAGTGCTAGTAAGGGACAGGGGGCCTTCGAGCAGTACTTC. This gives the protein CSASKGQGAFEQYF.

This chain links TRBV2 with TRBJ1-3; weak D call: TRBD1 (6 bases). The CDR3 runs 15 residues. Per germline, CDR1 SNHLY and CDR2 FYNNEI. Trimming pared 6 bases from V and 4 bases from J, leaving 16 bases between. The CDR3 coding sequence is TGTGCCAGCAGACCTGGGGGGGCTGACGGAAACACCATATATTTT. Protein product: CASRPGGADGNTIYF.

The sample holds one count of this clone. The chain's CDR3 is CASSLVNTEAFF. The CDR3 nucleotides are TGTGCCAGCAGTTTGGTGAACACTGAAGCTTTCTTT. V is TRBV6-2 or TRBV6-3 and J is TRBJ1-1, with unresolved D. The CDR3 loop spans 12 amino acids. V gave up 4 bases and J gave up 0 bases, with 3 bases separating them. Germline loops: CDR1 MNHEY, CDR2 SVGEGT.

The chain employs TRBV29-1 and TRBJ1-2, with unresolved D. The CDR3 totals 11 residues. Germline CDR1 and CDR2: SQVTM and ANQGSEA. The germline V and J ends were trimmed by 5 bases and 4 bases, with 8 bases remaining between them. CDR3 bases: TGCAGCGTTCTCGCGTTCTATGGCTACACCTTC. It encodes CSVLAFYGYTF. The complete variable domain, with remaining parts taken from reference TRBV29-1 and TRBJ1-2, reads SAVISQKPSRDICQRGTSLTIQCQVDSQVTMMFWYRQQPGQSLTLIATANQGSEATYESGFVIDKFPISRPNLTFSTLTVSNMSPEDSSIYLCSVLAFYGYTFGSGTRLTVV.

The chain recombines TRBV5-1 with TRBJ2-3; D is unclear. The CDR3 runs 13 residues. The germline gives CDR1 SGHRS, CDR2 YFSETQ. V was pared by 4 bases and J by 4 bases, with 10 bases between. The CDR3 loop is CASSQRIADTQYF. The DNA for the CDR3 is TGCGCCAGCAGCCAAAGGATCGCAGATACGCAGTATTTT.

V and J are TRBV5-4 and TRBJ2-1; weak D call: TRBD2 (7 bases). The germline gives CDR1 SGHNT, CDR2 YYREEE (reference sequence). The CDR3 has 18 residues. Trimming removed 4 bases from V and 12 bases from J, with 32 bases in between. CDR3: CASSRGGWNLGGPSAQFF. CDR3 bases: TGTGCCAGCAGCAGGGGGGGTTGGAATTTGGGCGGGCCATCAGCGCAGTTCTTC.

The V call is TRBV18, the J call TRBJ1-6; 7 bases agree with TRBD1. The V segment lost 4 bases and the J segment 10 bases; nucleotides outside the gene matches: 10. The CDR3 totals 15 residues. Germline CDR1 reads KGHSH; CDR2 reads LQKENI. CDR3 amino acids: CASSQAGTVASPLHF. The DNA for the CDR3 is TGTGCCAGCTCACAGGCCGGGACAGTAGCGTCACCCCTCCACTTT.

The chain couples TRBV4-1 to TRBJ1-5, with D possibly being TRBD1 (5 bases). Germline V lookup: CDR1 MGHRA, CDR2 YSYEKL. Trimming removed 1 base at V and 5 bases at J, with 12 bases between. This CDR3 has 15 residues. The CDR3 is CASSQGRARDQPQHF. The DNA for the CDR3 is TGCGCCAGCAGCCAAGGTAGGGCCAGGGATCAGCCCCAGCATTTT.

This clone was observed a few times. CDR3: CASSYFTTGGVTEAFF. The DNA for the CDR3 is TGTGCCAGCAGTTACTTTACGACAGGGGGCGTCACTGAAGCTTTCTTT. The chain employs TRBV6-5 and TRBJ1-1; 10 positions match TRBD1. This CDR3 is built from 16 residues. V lost 1 base and J lost 4; bases outside the gene matches: 6. Germline V gives CDR1 MNHEY, CDR2 SVGAGI.

V gene TRBV6-2 or TRBV6-3 combines with J gene TRBJ1-1; 7 nucleotides line up with TRBD1. Germline V gives CDR1 MNHEY, CDR2 SVGEGT. The trim removed 4 bases at V and 0 bases at J, leaving 5 bases unmatched. CDR3 length equals 15 residues. Here the CDR3 reads CASSSEGQLNTEAFF. Here the CDR3 DNA reads TGTGCCAGCAGTTCCGAGGGACAGTTGAACACTGAAGCTTTCTTT.

This chain links TRBV9 with TRBJ1-2; D not certain. Germline CDR1 reads SGDLS; CDR2 reads YYNGEE. V was clipped by 0 bases and J by 8 bases, with 20 bases between them. The CDR3 length is 16 residues. Here the CDR3 reads CASSVDPLNSLWGYTF. DNA of the CDR3: TGTGCCAGCAGCGTAGATCCGCTGAACTCACTATGGGGCTACACCTTC.